This record covers a single T cell receptor beta chain. As yet, its antigen is unknown. Germline V CDR1 and CDR2: MNHEY, SMNVEV (reference sequence). V trimming: 6 bases; J trimming: 0 bases; junction bases outside the gene matches: 6. The CDR3 has 15 residues. TCRdb used MiXCR to reprocess the reads, holding one entry per CDR3 protein. The table includes around 900,000 distinct CDR3 sequences, approximately 31% detected once. This record comes from a study of T cell repertoires in cytomegalovirus infection. Study details: Peptides in the study included HLA-C-restricted and HLA-B-restricted CMV epitopes. Matching HLA type, along with CMV infection, was indicated by public TCR beta signatures. Notes on the study in general: HLA-C-restricted, CMV-specific TCR beta clonotypes were dominant ex vivo. Carriers of CMV plus the relevant HLA were identified by cumulative public TCR beta family frequency.

The sample here was cultured CD8+ T cells from PBMCs, taken from culture after CMV antigen stimulation. The origin of this receptor is a human donor in good health (CMV status not recorded). Some clones in this sample may be carry-over from other donors' samples. The V and J genes are TRBV27 and TRBJ2-7; 9 bases agree with TRBD1. The CDR3 reads CASSHGQGNSYEQYF. CDR3 DNA: TGTGCCAGCAGCCACGGACAGGGGAACTCCTACGAGCAGTACTTC.